Listed here are 22 T cell receptor beta chains from one sample, sequenced in a study of blood T cell repertoires in COVID-19 (dated by TCRdb to about 2020). The library was made by the immunoSEQ multiplex PCR assay. TCRdb took this table from immuneACCESS and kept in-frame rearrangements with V and J called. Such tables lack part of the clones; where checked against another copy, unresolved V genes explain under half of the gap, and the rest is unexplained. A total of around 470,000 clones appear in this sample, less than 95% of them only once. Less than 0.75% of the sample is taken by the ten largest. Sequenced: PBMCs or T cells enriched from blood (not recorded which). These TCRs come from a man in his late teens or twenties who had recovered from COVID-19.

The J gene is TRBJ2-5, the V gene TRBV6-5, with 11 bases matching TRBD1. Germline loops: CDR1 MNHEY, CDR2 SVGAGI. Unmatched junction bases numbered 6, after V lost 5 bases and J lost 4 bases. The CDR3 sequence is 15 residues long. The CDR3 DNA sequence: TGTGCCAGCAGTCCGCGGACAGGGGGCGCAGAGACCCAGTACTTC. Protein sequence: CASSPRTGGAETQYF.

The chain combines TRBV4-1 with TRBJ1-1, with D hard to call. This CDR3 contains 14 residues. The V and J ends lost 3 bases and 0 bases respectively, with 8 bases between them. CDR1 MGHRA and CDR2 YSYEKL come from the germline V gene. CDR3 coding DNA: TGCGCCAGCAGCCAGTTACACGTGAACACTGAAGCTTTCTTT. This gives the protein CASSQLHVNTEAFF.

The CDR3 here is CATTPMGPTHTDTQYF. In nucleotides, the CDR3 is TGTGCCACCACCCCGATGGGCCCAACCCACACAGATACGCAGTATTTT. This sequence joins TRBV18 and TRBJ2-3; D remains ambiguous. With 10 bases removed from V and 2 bases from J, the gap between germline ends came to 22 bases. Germline values: CDR1 KGHSH, CDR2 LQKENI. This CDR3 spans 16 amino acids.

The chain links TRBV21-1 to TRBJ2-1; the DNA was not used to check the table's D call, TRBD2. TRBV21-1 is classified as a pseudogene. The length of the CDR3 is 23 residues. This CDR3 is CASSTPYRASGRGVQLTYNEQFF. The CDR3 DNA follows: TGTGCCAGCAGCACCCCCTATAGGGCTAGCGGGAGGGGAGTGCAACTTACCTACAATGAGCAGTTCTTC.

This sequence joins TRBV6-5 and TRBJ2-7, with D maybe TRBD2 (5 bases). The CDR3 extends over 14 amino acids. CDR1 and CDR2 (germline): MNHEY, SVGAGI. The V and J ends lost 6 bases and 6 bases respectively, with 18 bases between them. The CDR3 DNA is TGTGCCAGCAGCCCGGTAAAACCGGCGGGCGAGCAGTACTTC. Translated, it gives CASSPVKPAGEQYF.

This clone was picked up one time. This chain uses TRBV15 with TRBJ1-5; 8 bases line up with TRBD1. Trimming cost V 3 bases and J 9 bases; bases outside gene matches: 10. Germline V gene lookup returns CDR1 LNHNV and CDR2 YYDKDF (reference sequence). The CDR3 totals 15 residues. The CDR3 nucleotides read TGTGCCACCAGCAGGACAGGGGTCCCGAGGGGGCCCCAGCATTTT. Protein: CATSRTGVPRGPQHF.

This clone has only one observation. The rearrangement joins TRBV4-1 to TRBJ1-1; TRBD1 might be the D (6 bases). Trimming cost V 0 bases and J 5 bases, with 13 bases left between them. The CDR3 spans 15 residues. In germline, CDR1 is MGHRA, CDR2 YSYEKL. The CDR3 DNA follows: TGCGCCAGCAGCCAAGATCCAGGGGTATGGACTGAAGCTTTCTTT. As protein: CASSQDPGVWTEAFF.

The V gene is TRBV28, the J gene TRBJ2-3; 11 bases are a match to TRBD2. CDR3 length: 17 amino acids. The germline V gene has CDR1 MDHEN and CDR2 SYDVKM. J was trimmed by 11 bases and V by 1 base; bases with no gene match: 14. CDR3 DNA sequence: TGTGCCAGCAGTTTATCCTTCGGGACTAGCGGTCGCGGGGGGCAGTATTTT. This translates into CASSLSFGTSGRGGQYF. Using reference TRBV28 and TRBJ2-3 for the parts outside the CDR3, the full variable domain is DVKVTQSSRYLVKRTGEKVFLECVQDMDHENMFWYRQDPGLGLRLIYFSYDVKMKEKGDIPEGYSVSREKKERFSLILESASTNQTSMYLCASSLSFGTSGRGGQYFGPGTRLTVL.

The J gene is TRBJ2-1, the V gene TRBV27; 14 positions agree with TRBD2. From germline, CDR1 is MNHEY and CDR2 SMNVEV (reference sequence). Losses at the gene ends were 5 bases for V and 5 bases for J; bases not matched to a gene: 11. The CDR3 has 18 amino acids. For the CDR3, the DNA is TGTGCCAGCAGTCCCCTCCCCGGACTAGCGGGGGGCGACAATGAGCAGTTCTTC. Translation gives CASSPLPGLAGGDNEQFF.

The CDR3 is CASSEEPRSGNTIYF. CDR3 nucleotides: TGTGCCAGCAGTGAAGAGCCCCGCTCTGGAAACACCATATATTTT. This chain connects TRBV2 to TRBJ1-3; D uncertain. The germline gives CDR1 SNHLY, CDR2 FYNNEI. The CDR3 has 15 amino acids. Trimming pared 1 base from V and 0 bases from J, leaving 7 bases between.

Worth noting for this clone: The sample has other DNA sequences that encode this CDR3 too. This chain joins TRBV12-3 or TRBV12-4 and TRBJ1-2, with D hard to call. V lost 3 bases to trimming and J lost 4 bases, with 9 bases between them. CDR3 length: 13 amino acids. CDR3 coding DNA: TGTGCCAGCAGTTTCGGAGCTGGCTATGGCTACACCTTC. Translating gives CASSFGAGYGYTF.

This clone showed up just once. The chain employs TRBV5-1 and TRBJ1-1; unclear D gene. V was cut by 0 bases and J by 1 base, with 4 bases left in between. CDR1 and CDR2 (germline): SGHRS, YFSETQ. The CDR3 is 13 amino acids. CDR3 coding DNA: TGCGCCAGCAGCTTGGATCAGAACACTGAAGCTTTCTTT. Protein sequence: CASSLDQNTEAFF.

The chain couples TRBV4-1 to TRBJ1-2, with 7 bases fitting TRBD1. V lost 5 bases and J lost 3; bases outside the gene matches: 9. CDR1 is MGHRA and CDR2 is YSYEKL in the germline V gene. The length of the CDR3 is 15 residues. CDR3 loop: CASSKGQAVDYGYTF. In nucleotides, the CDR3 is TGCGCCAGCAGCAAAGGACAGGCCGTCGACTATGGCTACACCTTC.

This chain joins TRBV29-1 and TRBJ1-2; 8 bases fit TRBD1. Trimming took 5 bases from V and 7 from J; bases not matched to a gene: 15. The CDR3 has 15 amino acids. Germline V gene data show CDR1 as SQVTM and CDR2 as ANQGSEA. DNA for the CDR3: TGCAGCGTTCGAACCTCCGGGACAGGCACGATTGGCTACACCTTC. As protein: CSVRTSGTGTIGYTF.

The chain links TRBV19 to TRBJ1-2; 10 bases are a match to TRBD1. The germline V gene encodes CDR1 LNHDA and CDR2 SQIVND (reference sequence). The CDR3 runs to 13 residues. The trim removed 5 bases at V and 9 bases at J, leaving 6 bases unmatched. CDR3 sequence (DNA): TGTGCCAGTAGTGAAGACAGGGGGCAGAGCTACACCTTC. Amino acid sequence: CASSEDRGQSYTF. The variable domain in full, completed from reference TRBV19 and TRBJ1-2, reads DGGITQSPKYLFRKEGQNVTLSCEQNLNHDAMYWYRQDPGQGLRLIYYSQIVNDFQKGDIAEGYSVSREKKESFPLTVTSAQKNPTAFYLCASSEDRGQSYTFGSGTRLTVV.

The gene calls are TRBV24-1 and TRBJ2-3; TRBD2 matches at 9 bases. CDR3 length: 16 residues. J gave up 4 bases and V 4 bases, and 8 bases lay outside the gene matches. Germline loops: CDR1 KGHDR, CDR2 SFDVKD. The CDR3 spells CATSDPGREGPDTQYF. The CDR3, as DNA: TGTGCCACCAGTGACCCGGGGCGGGAGGGCCCAGATACGCAGTATTTT.

The chain couples TRBV19 to TRBJ1-3; 8 nucleotides align to TRBD1. V shed 6 bases and J 4 bases; nucleotides not matched to a gene: 8. The CDR3 totals 15 residues. CDR1 LNHDA and CDR2 SQIVND come from the germline V gene (reference sequence). The DNA of the CDR3 is TGTGCCAGTAGGACGACAGGGGAGAAAGGAAACACCATATATTTT. Encoded protein: CASRTTGEKGNTIYF.

The chain uses TRBV2 and TRBJ1-5; D not certain. The V gene's germline CDR1 is SNHLY and CDR2 FYNNEI. V dropped 2 bases and J dropped 0 bases, with 8 bases sitting between them. The CDR3 is 15 amino acids. CDR3 coding DNA: TGTGCCAGCAGTGAAAATCTCCCTAGCAATCAGCCCCAGCATTTT. Translated: CASSENLPSNQPQHF. Full variable domain (remainder filled in from reference TRBV2 and TRBJ1-5): EPEVTQTPSHQVTQMGQEVILRCVPISNHLYFYWYRQILGQKVEFLVSFYNNEISEKSEIFDDQFSVERPDGSNFTLKIRSTKLEDSAMYFCASSENLPSNQPQHFGDGTRLSIL.

The V gene is TRBV5-1, the J gene TRBJ2-7; D is unresolved. With 5 bases removed from V and 3 bases from J, the gap between germline ends came to 12 bases. Germline CDR1 SGHRS, CDR2 YFSETQ. CDR3 length: 13 amino acids. CDR3 residues: CASSYTLNYEQYF. The CDR3 bases are TGCGCCAGCAGTTACACGTTAAACTACGAGCAGTACTTC.

This clone occurred a few times. CDR3 residues: CASRQGMDTEAFF. The CDR3 region has the DNA TGTGCCAGCAGACAGGGGATGGATACTGAAGCTTTCTTT. The chain uses TRBV2 and TRBJ1-1; 7 bases map to TRBD1. The CDR3 is 13 residues long. Germline trimming cut 6 bases from V and 5 bases from J; bases unmatched to any gene: 6. Germline lookup yields CDR1 SNHLY and CDR2 FYNNEI.

The V gene is TRBV11-2, the J gene TRBJ1-3; maybe TRBD1 (5 bases). Per germline, CDR1 SGHAT and CDR2 FQNNGV. Deletions cut 5 bases from V and 0 bases from J, with 17 bases between. The CDR3 has 17 residues. The CDR3 here is CASSVEWGRASGNTIYF. CDR3 DNA: TGTGCCAGCAGCGTTGAATGGGGGAGGGCCTCTGGAAACACCATATATTTT.

V and J are TRBV18 and TRBJ1-3; 9 bases line up with TRBD1. Germline CDR1 KGHSH, CDR2 LQKENI. The CDR3 is made up of 20 amino acids. J was trimmed by 0 bases and V by 3 bases; bases with no gene match: 15. CDR3 sequence reads: CASSPPAGTGPVSSGNTIYF. DNA for the CDR3: TGTGCCAGCTCACCCCCGGCCGGGACAGGGCCGGTAAGCTCTGGAAACACCATATATTTT.